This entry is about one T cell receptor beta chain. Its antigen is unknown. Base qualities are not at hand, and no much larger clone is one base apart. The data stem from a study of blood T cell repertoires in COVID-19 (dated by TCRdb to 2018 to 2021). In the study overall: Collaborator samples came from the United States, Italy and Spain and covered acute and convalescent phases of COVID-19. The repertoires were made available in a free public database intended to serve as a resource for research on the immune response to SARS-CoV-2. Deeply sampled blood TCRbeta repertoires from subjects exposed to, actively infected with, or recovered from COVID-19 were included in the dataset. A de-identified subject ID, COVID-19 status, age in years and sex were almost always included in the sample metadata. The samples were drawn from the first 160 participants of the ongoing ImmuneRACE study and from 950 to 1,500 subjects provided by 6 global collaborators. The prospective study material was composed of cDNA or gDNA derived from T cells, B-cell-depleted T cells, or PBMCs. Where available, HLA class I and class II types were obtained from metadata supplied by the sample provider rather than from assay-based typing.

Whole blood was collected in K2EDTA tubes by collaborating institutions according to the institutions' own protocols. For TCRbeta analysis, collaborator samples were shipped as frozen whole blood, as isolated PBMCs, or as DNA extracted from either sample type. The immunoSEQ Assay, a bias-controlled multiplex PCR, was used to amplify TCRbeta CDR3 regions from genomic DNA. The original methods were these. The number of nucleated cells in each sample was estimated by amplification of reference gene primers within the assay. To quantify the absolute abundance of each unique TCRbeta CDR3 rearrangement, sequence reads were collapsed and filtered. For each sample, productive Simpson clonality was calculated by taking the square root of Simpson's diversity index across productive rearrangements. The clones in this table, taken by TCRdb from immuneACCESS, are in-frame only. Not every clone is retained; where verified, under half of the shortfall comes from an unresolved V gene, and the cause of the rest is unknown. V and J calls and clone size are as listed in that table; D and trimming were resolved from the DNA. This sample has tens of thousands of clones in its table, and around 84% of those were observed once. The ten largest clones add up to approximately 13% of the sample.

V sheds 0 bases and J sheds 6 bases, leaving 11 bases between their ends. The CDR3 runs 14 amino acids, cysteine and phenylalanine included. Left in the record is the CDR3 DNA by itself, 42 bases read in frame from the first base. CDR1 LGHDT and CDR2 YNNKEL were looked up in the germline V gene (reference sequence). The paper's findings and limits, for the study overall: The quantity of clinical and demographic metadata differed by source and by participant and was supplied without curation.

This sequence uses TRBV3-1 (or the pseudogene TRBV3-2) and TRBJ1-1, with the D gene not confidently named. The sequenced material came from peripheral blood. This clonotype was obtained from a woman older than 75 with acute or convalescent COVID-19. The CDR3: CASSQDLGESEAFF. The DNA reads TGTGCCAGCAGCCAAGATCTGGGAGAGTCTGAAGCTTTCTTT.